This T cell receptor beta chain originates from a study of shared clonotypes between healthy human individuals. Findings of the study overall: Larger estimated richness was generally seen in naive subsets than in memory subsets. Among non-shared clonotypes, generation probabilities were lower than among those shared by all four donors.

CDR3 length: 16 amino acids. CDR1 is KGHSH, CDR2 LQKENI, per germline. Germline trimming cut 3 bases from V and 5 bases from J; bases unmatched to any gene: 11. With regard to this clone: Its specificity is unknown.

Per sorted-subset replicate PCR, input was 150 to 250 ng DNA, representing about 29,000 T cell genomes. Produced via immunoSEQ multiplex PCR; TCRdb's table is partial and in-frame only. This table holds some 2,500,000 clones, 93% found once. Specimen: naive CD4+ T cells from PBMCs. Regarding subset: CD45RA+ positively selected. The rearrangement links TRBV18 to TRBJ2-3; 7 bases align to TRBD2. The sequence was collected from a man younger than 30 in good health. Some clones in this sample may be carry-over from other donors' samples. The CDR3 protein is CASSPITGGNVDTQYF. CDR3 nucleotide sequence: TGTGCCAGCTCACCCATCACGGGAGGTAACGTAGATACGCAGTATTTT.